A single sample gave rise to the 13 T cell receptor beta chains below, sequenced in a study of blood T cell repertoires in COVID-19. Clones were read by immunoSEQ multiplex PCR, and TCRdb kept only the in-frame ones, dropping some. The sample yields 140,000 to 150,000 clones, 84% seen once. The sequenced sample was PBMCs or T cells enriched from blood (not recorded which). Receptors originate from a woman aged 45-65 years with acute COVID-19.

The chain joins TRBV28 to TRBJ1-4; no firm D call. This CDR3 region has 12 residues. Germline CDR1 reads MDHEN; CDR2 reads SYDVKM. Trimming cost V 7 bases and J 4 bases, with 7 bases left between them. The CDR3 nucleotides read TGTGCCAGCAAGCAAGTTAATGAAAAACTGTTTTTT. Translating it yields CASKQVNEKLFF.

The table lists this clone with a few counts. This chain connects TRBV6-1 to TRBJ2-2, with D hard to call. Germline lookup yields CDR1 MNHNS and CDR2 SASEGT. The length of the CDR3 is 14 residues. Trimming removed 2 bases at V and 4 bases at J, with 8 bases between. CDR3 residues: CASSEIRSTGELFF. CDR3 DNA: TGTGCCAGCAGTGAAATCCGGAGCACCGGGGAGCTGTTTTTT.

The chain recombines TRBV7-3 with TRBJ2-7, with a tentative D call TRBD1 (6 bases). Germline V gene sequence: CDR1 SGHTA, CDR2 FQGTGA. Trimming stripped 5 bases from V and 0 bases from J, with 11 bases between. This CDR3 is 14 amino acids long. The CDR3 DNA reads TGTGCCAGCAGCGTGGACAGCAACTCCTACGAGCAGTACTTC. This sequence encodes CASSVDSNSYEQYF.

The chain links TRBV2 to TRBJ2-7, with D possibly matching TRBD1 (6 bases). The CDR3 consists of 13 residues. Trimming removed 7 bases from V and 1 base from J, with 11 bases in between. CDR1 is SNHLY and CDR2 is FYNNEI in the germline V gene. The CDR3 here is CASTRQVSYEQYF. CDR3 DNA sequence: TGTGCCAGCACCAGACAGGTTTCCTACGAGCAGTACTTC.

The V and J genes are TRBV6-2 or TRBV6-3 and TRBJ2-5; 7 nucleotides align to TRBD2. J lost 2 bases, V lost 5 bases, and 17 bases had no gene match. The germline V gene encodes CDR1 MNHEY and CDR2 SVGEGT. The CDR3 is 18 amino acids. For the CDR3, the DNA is TGTGCCAGCAGTGTTACTAGCGCTGTGCTCCAGTTTCAAGAGACCCAGTACTTC. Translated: CASSVTSAVLQFQETQYF.

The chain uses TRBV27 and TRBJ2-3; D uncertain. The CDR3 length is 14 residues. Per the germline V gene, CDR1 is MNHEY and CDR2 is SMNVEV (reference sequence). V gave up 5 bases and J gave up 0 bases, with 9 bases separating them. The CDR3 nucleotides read TGTGCCAGCAGTCCTAACCATAGCACAGATACGCAGTATTTT. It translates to CASSPNHSTDTQYF.

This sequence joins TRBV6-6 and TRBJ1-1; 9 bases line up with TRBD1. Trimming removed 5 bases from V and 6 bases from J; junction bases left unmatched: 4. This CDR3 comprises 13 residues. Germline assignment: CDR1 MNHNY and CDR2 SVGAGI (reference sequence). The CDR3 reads CASSTRTGAEAFF. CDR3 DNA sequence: TGTGCCAGCAGTACAAGGACAGGGGCTGAAGCTTTCTTT.

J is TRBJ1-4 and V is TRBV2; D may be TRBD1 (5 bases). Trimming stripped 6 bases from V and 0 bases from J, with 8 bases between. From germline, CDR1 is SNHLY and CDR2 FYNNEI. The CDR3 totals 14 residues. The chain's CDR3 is CASRDTATNEKLFF. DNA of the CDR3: TGTGCCAGCAGGGACACCGCAACTAATGAAAAACTGTTTTTT. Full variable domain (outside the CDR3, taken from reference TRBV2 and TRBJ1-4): EPEVTQTPSHQVTQMGQEVILRCVPISNHLYFYWYRQILGQKVEFLVSFYNNEISEKSEIFDDQFSVERPDGSNFTLKIRSTKLEDSAMYFCASRDTATNEKLFFGSGTQLSVL.

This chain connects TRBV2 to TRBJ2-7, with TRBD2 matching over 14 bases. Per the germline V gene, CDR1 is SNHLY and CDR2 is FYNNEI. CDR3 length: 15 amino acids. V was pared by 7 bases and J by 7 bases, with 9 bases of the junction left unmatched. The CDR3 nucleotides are TGTGCCAGCAAGGGACAGGGACTAGCGGGAGCTGAGCAGTACTTC. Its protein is CASKGQGLAGAEQYF.

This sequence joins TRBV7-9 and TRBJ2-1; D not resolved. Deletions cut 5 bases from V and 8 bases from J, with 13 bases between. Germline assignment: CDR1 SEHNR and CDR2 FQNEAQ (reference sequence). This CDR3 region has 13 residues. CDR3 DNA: TGTGCCAGCAGCCCACGACAAACCCATGAGCAGTTCTTC. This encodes CASSPRQTHEQFF.

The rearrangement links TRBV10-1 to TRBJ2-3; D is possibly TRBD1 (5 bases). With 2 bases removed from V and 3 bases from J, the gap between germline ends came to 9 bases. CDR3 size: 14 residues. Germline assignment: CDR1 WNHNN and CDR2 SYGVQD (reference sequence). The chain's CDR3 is CASSEGAGTDTQYF. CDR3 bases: TGCGCCAGCAGTGAGGGGGCAGGGACAGATACGCAGTATTTT.

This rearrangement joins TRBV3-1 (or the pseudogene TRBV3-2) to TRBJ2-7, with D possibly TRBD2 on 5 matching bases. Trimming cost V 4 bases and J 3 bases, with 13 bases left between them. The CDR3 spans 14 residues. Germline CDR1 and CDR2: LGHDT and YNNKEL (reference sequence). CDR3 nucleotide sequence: TGTGCCAGCAGCCTTTCCAGCGGTCTCTACGAGCAGTACTTC. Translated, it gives CASSLSSGLYEQYF.

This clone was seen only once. The CDR3 loop is CASSAGTPYEQYF. The CDR3 nucleotides read TGTGCCAGTAGTGCCGGGACTCCCTACGAGCAGTACTTC. This chain connects TRBV19 to TRBJ2-7; TRBD2 is a possible D gene (6 bases). The CDR3 extends over 13 amino acids. With 5 bases removed from V and 2 bases from J, the gap between germline ends came to 10 bases. Germline CDR1 is LNHDA and CDR2 is SQIVND (reference sequence).